Shown below are 12 T cell receptor beta chains from a single sample sequenced in a study of molecular identifiers for immune sequencing clone quantification. TCRdb redid the calling of the PCR reads with MiXCR, one entry per CDR3 protein. Of 60,000 to 70,000 distinct CDR3 sequences detected, 15% to 20% appear once; the ten largest clones hold about 1.5%. What was sequenced was naive CD8+ T cells from blood, with Jurkat cell RNA spiked in. Subset noted: FACS-sorted CD8+CD4-CCR7+CD45RA+ naive T cells. These receptors came from a human donor in good health. Some libraries in this study had Jurkat cell RNA spiked in.

This clonotype was detected ten times or more. This chain links TRBV24-1 with TRBJ2-1; TRBD2 aligns across 16 bases. Germline CDR1 KGHDR, CDR2 SFDVKD. V shed 4 bases and J 0 bases; nucleotides not matched to a gene: 5. The CDR3 covers 19 residues. In DNA, the CDR3 is TGTGCCACCAGTGACACGGGACTAGCGGGAGGGAGCTCCTACAATGAGCAGTTCTTC. Translating it yields CATSDTGLAGGSSYNEQFF.

Many counts were recorded for this clonotype. The V gene is TRBV5-1, the J gene TRBJ2-3, with unresolved D. The V gene's germline CDR1 is SGHRS and CDR2 YFSETQ. There are 17 residues in the CDR3. V shed 4 bases and J shed 0 bases, with 18 bases lying between them. The CDR3 region is CASSPPPVSRSTDTQYF. CDR3 nucleotide sequence: TGCGCCAGCAGCCCCCCCCCAGTCAGTCGAAGCACAGATACGCAGTATTTT.

As concerns this clonotype: A read error may account for a junction end that differs from germline. The rearrangement joins TRBV10-3 to TRBJ2-3; the match to TRBD2 covers 7 bases. CDR3 length equals 16 residues. The germline CDR1 and CDR2 sequences are ENHRY and SYGVKD. In DNA, the CDR3 is TGTGCCATCAGGCCCGGGGTAGCGGGTAGCACAGATACGCGGTATTTT. Translated: CAIRPGVAGSTDTRYF.

This chain links TRBV12-3 or TRBV12-4 with TRBJ1-2, with TRBD1 identical over 8 bases. This CDR3 has 14 amino acids. V was pared by 4 bases and J by 4 bases, with 5 bases of the junction left unmatched. The CDR3 DNA sequence: TGTGCCAGCAGTTGGACAGGGACCAGCTATGGCTACACCTTC. This gives the protein CASSWTGTSYGYTF.

This clonotype was recorded many times. The rearrangement uses TRBV6-5 and TRBJ2-7, with D unclear. The germline V gene encodes CDR1 MNHEY and CDR2 SVGAGI. The V gene lost 2 bases and the J gene lost 6 bases, with 5 bases spanning the gap. This CDR3 is 11 amino acids long. The CDR3 bases are TGTGCCAGCAGTTACGGTGCCGAGCAGTACTTC. This gives the protein CASSYGAEQYF.

J is TRBJ2-3 and V is TRBV12-3 or TRBV12-4, with unresolved D. CDR3 length equals 12 residues. The ends were cut back, 5 bases at V and 6 bases at J, with 9 bases in the middle. The CDR3: CASSRSRDTQYF. The CDR3 DNA reads TGTGCCAGCAGTCGCTCGCGGGATACGCAGTATTTT.

This clonotype was counted at least ten times. This sequence joins TRBV28 and TRBJ2-7, with D uncertain. The V gene lost 2 bases and the J gene lost 1 base, with 12 bases spanning the gap. The length of the CDR3 is 15 residues. The V gene's germline CDR1 is MDHEN and CDR2 SYDVKM. The CDR3 nucleotides are TGTGCCAGCAGTTTAGGGCTCACCCTTTCCTACGAGCAGTACTTC. It codes for CASSLGLTLSYEQYF.

Concerning this clonotype: This could be a read error, since a much larger clone is one nucleotide away. J is TRBJ2-1 and V is TRBV6-5, with D maybe TRBD2 (5 bases). Looked up from germline, CDR1 is MNHEY and CDR2 is SVGAGI. Trimming pared 2 bases from V and 5 bases from J, leaving 16 bases between. This CDR3 has 16 residues. The CDR3 DNA sequence: TGTGCCAGCAGTTACGGAACGGAGGCCCTAGACAATGAGCAGTTCTTC. This sequence encodes CASSYGTEALDNEQFF.

The chain has TRBV15 and TRBJ2-1, with a weak D call TRBD1 (5 bases). Trimming removed 0 bases from V and 8 bases from J, with 11 bases in between. The CDR3 is made up of 14 amino acids. Germline V gene sequence: CDR1 LNHNV, CDR2 YYDKDF (reference sequence). The CDR3 DNA sequence: TGTGCCACCAGCAGAGAAACAGGCTTCCATGAGCAGTTCTTC. This translates into CATSRETGFHEQFF.

This clonotype occurred many times. The V and J genes are TRBV7-2 and TRBJ1-1; TRBD1 aligns across 8 bases. The CDR3 is 20 residues long. Germline V gene lookup returns CDR1 SGHTA and CDR2 FQGNSA. Losses at the gene ends were 2 bases for V and 3 bases for J; bases not matched to a gene: 20. CDR3 residues: CASSLLPQGQGDRWDTEAFF. DNA of the CDR3: TGTGCCAGCAGCTTACTCCCTCAAGGACAGGGCGATCGGTGGGACACTGAAGCTTTCTTT.

A word on this clonotype: A single base separates this from a much larger clone, so it may be a read error. This chain connects TRBV4-2 to TRBJ1-1, with a possible D match to TRBD1 (5 bases). CDR1 and CDR2 from the germline V gene are LGHNA and YNFKEQ. This CDR3 is 15 amino acids long. CDR3 region: CASSQDRGTNTEALF. CDR3 bases: TGTGCCAGCAGCCAAGATCGGGGGACGAACACTGAAGCTCTCTTT.

Sample share makes this clonotype medium-sized. V and J are TRBV6-2 or TRBV6-3 and TRBJ1-1; the match to TRBD1 covers 9 bases. J gave up 2 bases and V 5 bases, and 3 bases lay outside the gene matches. The germline gives CDR1 MNHEY, CDR2 SVGEGT. The CDR3 contains 14 residues. The CDR3 here is CASSMTGGNTEAFF. The CDR3 region has the DNA TGTGCCAGCAGTATGACAGGGGGTAACACTGAAGCTTTCTTT.